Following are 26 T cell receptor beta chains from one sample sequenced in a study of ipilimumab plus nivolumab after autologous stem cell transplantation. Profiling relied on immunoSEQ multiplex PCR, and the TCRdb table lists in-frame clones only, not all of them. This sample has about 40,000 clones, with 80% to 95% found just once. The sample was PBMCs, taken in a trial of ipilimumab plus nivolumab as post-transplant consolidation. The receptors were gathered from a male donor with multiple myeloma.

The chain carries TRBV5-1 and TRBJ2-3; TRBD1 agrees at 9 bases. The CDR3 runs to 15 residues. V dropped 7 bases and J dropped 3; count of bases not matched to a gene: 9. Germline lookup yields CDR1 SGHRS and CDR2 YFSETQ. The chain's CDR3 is CASRPRDRETDTQYF. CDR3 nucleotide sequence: TGCGCCAGCCGCCCCCGGGACAGGGAGACAGATACGCAGTATTTT.

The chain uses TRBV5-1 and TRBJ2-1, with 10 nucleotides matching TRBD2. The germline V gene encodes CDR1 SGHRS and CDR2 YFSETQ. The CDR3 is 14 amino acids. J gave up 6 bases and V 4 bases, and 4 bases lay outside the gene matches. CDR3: CASSTGLAFNEQFF. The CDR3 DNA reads TGCGCCAGCAGCACGGGACTAGCGTTCAATGAGCAGTTCTTC.

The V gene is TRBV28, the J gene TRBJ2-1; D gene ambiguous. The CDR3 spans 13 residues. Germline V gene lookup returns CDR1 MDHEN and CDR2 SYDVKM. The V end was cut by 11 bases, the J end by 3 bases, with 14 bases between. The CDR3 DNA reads TGTGCCGGTGGTGGCGGCGGCTACAATGAGCAGTTCTTC. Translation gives CAGGGGGYNEQFF.

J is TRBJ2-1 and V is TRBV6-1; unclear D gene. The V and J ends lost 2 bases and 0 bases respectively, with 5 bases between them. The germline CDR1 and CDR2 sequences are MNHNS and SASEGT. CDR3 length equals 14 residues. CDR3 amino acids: CASSEQSSYNEQFF. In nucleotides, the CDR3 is TGTGCCAGCAGTGAACAGAGCTCCTACAATGAGCAGTTCTTC.

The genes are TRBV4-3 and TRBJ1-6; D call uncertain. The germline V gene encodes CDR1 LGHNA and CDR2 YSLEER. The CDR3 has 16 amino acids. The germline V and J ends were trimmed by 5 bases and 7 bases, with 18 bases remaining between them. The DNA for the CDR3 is TGCGCCAGCAGCACCTTGACGCGCCCCAGGAATTCACCCCTCCACTTT. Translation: CASSTLTRPRNSPLHF.

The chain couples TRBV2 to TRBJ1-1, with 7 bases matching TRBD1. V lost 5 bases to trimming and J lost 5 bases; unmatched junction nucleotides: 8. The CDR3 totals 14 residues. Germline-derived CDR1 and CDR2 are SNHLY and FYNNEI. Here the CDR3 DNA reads TGTGCCAGCAGTAGACAGGGCGCGGGTACTGAAGCTTTCTTT. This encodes CASSRQGAGTEAFF.

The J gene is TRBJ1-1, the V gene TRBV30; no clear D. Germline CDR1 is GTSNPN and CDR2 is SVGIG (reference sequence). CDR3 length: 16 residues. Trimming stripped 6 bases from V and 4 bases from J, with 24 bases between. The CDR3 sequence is CACGPPRSPRSTEAFF. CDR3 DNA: TGTGCCTGCGGTCCTCCTCGTAGTCCGCGGAGCACTGAAGCTTTCTTT.

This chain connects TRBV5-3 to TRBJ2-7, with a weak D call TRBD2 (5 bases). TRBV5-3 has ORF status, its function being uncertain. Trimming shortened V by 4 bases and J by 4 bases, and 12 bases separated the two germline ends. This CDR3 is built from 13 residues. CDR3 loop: CARSPDSIYEQYF. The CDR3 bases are TGTGCCAGAAGCCCGGACTCTATATACGAGCAGTACTTC.

The CDR3 loop reads CASSINRETQYF. The CDR3 DNA follows: TGTGCCAGTAGTATCAACCGAGAGACCCAGTACTTC. The chain combines TRBV19 with TRBJ2-5; D uncertain. This CDR3 has 12 residues. Germline assignment: CDR1 LNHDA and CDR2 SQIVND (reference sequence). The germline V and J ends were trimmed by 3 bases and 4 bases, with 6 bases remaining between them.

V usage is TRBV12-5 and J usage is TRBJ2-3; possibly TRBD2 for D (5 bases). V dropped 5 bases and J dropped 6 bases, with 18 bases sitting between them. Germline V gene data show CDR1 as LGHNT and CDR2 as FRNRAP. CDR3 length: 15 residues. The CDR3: CASGPRELSVDTQYF. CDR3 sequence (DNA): TGTGCTAGTGGTCCGAGGGAGCTTTCTGTCGATACGCAGTATTTT.

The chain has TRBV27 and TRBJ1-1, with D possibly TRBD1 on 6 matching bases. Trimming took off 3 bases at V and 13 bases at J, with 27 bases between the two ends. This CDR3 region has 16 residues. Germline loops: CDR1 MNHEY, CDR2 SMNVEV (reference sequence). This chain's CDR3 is CASSFEARGGCRIGFF. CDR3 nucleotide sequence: TGTGCCAGCAGTTTCGAAGCCAGGGGCGGCTGTAGGATTGGTTTCTTT.

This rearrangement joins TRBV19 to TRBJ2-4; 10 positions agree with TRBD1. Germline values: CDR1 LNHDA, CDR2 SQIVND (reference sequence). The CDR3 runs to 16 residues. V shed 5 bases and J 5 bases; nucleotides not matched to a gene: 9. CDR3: CASSSPRGTGENIQYF. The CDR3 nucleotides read TGTGCCAGTAGTTCCCCCCGGGGGACAGGGGAAAACATTCAGTACTTC.

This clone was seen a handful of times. The CDR3 DNA is TGTGCCAGCAGTTTGGGTCTGGGGGCTTTCTTT. It is translated as CASSLGLGAFF. This chain uses TRBV28 with TRBJ1-1, with D hard to call. V was clipped by 3 bases and J by 11 bases, with 10 bases between them. This CDR3 has 11 amino acids. The V gene's germline CDR1 is MDHEN and CDR2 SYDVKM. The variable domain in full, completed from reference TRBV28 and TRBJ1-1, reads DVKVTQSSRYLVKRTGEKVFLECVQDMDHENMFWYRQDPGLGLRLIYFSYDVKMKEKGDIPEGYSVSREKKERFSLILESASTNQTSMYLCASSLGLGAFFGQGTRLTVV.

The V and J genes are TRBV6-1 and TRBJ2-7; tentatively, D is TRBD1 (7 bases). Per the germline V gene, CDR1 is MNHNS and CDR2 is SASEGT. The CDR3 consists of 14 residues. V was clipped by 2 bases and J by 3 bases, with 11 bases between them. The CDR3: CASSEQGGNYEQYF. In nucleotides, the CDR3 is TGTGCCAGCAGTGAACAGGGGGGTAACTACGAGCAGTACTTC.

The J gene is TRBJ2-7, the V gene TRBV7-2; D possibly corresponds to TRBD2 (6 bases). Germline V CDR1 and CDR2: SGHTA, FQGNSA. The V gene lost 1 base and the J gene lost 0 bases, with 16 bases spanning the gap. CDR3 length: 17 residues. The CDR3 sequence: CASSLVIRRGSSYEQYF. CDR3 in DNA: TGTGCCAGCAGCTTAGTGATCAGGCGGGGAAGCTCCTACGAGCAGTACTTC.

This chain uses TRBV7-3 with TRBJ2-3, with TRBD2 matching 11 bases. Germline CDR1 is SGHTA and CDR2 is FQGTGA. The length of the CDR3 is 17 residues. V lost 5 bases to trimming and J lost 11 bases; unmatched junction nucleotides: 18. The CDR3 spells CASSPTPGTSGQREQYF. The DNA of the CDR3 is TGTGCCAGCAGCCCCACCCCCGGGACTAGCGGACAGAGGGAGCAGTATTTT.

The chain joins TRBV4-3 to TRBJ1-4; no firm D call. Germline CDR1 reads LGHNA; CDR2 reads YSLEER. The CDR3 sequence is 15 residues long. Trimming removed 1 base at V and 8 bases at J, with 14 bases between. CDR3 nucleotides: TGCGCCAGCAGCCAAGTTAGGTCATGGAACGAAAAACTGTTTTTT. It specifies CASSQVRSWNEKLFF.

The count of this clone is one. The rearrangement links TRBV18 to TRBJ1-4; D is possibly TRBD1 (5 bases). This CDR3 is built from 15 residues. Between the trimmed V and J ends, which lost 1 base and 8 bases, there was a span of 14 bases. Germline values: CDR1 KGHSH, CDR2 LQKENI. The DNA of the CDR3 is TGTGCCAGCTCACCACAATGGGGCACCGGGGAAAAACTGTTTTTT. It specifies CASSPQWGTGEKLFF. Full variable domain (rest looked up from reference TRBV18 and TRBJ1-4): NAGVMQNPRHLVRRRGQEARLRCSPMKGHSHVYWYRQLPEEGLKFMVYLQKENIIDESGMPKERFSAEFPKEGPSILRIQQVVRGDSAAYFCASSPQWGTGEKLFFGSGTQLSVL.

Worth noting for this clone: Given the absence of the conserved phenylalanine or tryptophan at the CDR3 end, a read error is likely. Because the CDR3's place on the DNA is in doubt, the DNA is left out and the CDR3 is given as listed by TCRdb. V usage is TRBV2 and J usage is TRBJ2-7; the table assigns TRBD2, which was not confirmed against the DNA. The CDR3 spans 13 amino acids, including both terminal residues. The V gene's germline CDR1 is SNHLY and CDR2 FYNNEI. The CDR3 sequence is CASSEATSGFVTY.

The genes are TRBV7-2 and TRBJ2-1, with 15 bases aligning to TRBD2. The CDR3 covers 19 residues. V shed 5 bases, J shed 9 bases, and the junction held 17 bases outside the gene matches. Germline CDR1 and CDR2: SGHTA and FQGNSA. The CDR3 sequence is CASSRRTSGGAKGTGEQFF. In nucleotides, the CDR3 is TGTGCCAGCAGCCGGAGGACTAGCGGGGGGGCCAAGGGTACGGGTGAGCAGTTCTTC.

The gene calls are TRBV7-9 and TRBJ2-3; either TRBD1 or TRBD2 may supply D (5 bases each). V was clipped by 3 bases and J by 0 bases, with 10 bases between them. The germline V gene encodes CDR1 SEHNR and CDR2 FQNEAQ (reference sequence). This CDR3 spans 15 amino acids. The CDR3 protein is CASSLVGTSTDTQYF. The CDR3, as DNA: TGTGCCAGCAGCTTGGTGGGGACGAGCACAGATACGCAGTATTTT.

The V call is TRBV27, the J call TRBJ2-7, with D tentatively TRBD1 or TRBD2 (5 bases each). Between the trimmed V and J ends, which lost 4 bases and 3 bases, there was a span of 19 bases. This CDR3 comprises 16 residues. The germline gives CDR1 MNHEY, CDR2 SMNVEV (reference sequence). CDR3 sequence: CASSSRGGSRLYEQYF. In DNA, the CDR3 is TGTGCCAGCAGTTCGAGGGGTGGGAGCAGGCTCTACGAGCAGTACTTC.

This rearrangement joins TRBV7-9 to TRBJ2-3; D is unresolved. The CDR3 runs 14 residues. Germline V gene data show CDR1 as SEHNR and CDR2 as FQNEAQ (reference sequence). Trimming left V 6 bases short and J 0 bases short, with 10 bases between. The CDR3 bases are TGTGCCAGCAGTCAACTCCAAAGCACAGATACGCAGTATTTT. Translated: CASSQLQSTDTQYF.

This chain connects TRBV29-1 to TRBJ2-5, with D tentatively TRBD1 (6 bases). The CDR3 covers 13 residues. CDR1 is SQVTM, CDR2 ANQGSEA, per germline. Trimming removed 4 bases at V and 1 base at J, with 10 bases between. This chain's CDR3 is CSVARTVQETQYF. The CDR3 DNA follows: TGCAGCGTTGCCCGGACAGTCCAAGAGACCCAGTACTTC.

The CDR3 reads CASTPQGPGGYTF. The CDR3 DNA reads as TGTGCCAGCACCCCCCAAGGGCCAGGGGGCTACACCTTC. This sequence joins TRBV28 and TRBJ1-2, with D perhaps TRBD1 (5 bases). The length of the CDR3 is 13 residues. V was cut by 7 bases and J by 8 bases, with 17 bases left in between. CDR1 is MDHEN and CDR2 is SYDVKM in the germline V gene.

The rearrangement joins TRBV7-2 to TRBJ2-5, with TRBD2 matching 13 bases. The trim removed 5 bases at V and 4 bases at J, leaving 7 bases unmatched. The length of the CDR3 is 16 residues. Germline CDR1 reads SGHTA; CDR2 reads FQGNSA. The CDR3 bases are TGTGCCAGCAGCCCCCGACTAGCGGGAGGACGAGAGACCCAGTACTTC. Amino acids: CASSPRLAGGRETQYF.